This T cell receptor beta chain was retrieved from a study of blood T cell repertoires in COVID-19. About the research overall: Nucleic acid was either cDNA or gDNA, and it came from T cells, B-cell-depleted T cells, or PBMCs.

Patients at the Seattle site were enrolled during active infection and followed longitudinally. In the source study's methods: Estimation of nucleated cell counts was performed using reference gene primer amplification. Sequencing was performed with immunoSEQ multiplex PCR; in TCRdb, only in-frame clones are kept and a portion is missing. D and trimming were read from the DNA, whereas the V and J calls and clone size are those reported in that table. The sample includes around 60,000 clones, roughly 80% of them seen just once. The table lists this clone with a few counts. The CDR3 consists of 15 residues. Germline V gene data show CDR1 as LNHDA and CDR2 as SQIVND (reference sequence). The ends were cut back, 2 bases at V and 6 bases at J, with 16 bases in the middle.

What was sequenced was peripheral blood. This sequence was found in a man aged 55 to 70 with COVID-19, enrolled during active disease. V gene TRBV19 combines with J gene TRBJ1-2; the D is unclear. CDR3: CASSISRARSDGYTF. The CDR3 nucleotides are TGTGCCAGTAGTATATCGCGGGCCAGGAGCGATGGCTACACCTTC.